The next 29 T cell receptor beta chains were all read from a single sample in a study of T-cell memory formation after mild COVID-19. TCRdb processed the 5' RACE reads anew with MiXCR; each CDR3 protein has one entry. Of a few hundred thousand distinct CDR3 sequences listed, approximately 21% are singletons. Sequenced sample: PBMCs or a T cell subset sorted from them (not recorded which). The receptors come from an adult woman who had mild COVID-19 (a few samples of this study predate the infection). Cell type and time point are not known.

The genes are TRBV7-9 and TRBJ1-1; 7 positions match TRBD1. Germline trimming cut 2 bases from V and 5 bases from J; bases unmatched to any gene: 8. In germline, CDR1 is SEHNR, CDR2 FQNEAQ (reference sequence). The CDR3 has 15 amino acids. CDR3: CASSLTGARETEAFF. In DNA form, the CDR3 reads TGTGCCAGCAGCTTAACAGGGGCGCGGGAAACTGAAGCTTTCTTT.

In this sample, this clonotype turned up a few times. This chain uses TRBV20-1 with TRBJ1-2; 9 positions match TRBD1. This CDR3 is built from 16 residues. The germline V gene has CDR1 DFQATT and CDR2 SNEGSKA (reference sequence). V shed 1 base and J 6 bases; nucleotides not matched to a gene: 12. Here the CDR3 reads CSARGEQGAGFHGYTF. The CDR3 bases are TGCAGTGCTAGAGGGGAACAGGGGGCCGGATTCCATGGCTACACCTTC.

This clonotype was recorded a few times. CDR3 DNA: TGCAGTGCTAGCGCGGCGGCGGGAGGGGATCGGAACGAGCAGTACTTC. Its translation: CSASAAAGGDRNEQYF. V is TRBV20-1 and J is TRBJ2-7; 9 bases are a match to TRBD2. The CDR3 has 16 amino acids. Trimming cost V 3 bases and J 5 bases; bases outside gene matches: 14. Germline-derived CDR1 and CDR2 are DFQATT and SNEGSKA (reference sequence).

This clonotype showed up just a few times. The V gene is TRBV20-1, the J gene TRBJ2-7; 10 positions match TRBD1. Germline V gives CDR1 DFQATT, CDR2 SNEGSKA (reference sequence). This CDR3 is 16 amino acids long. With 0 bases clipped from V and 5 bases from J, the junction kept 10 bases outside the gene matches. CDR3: CSARDSAGQGFHEQYF. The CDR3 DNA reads TGCAGTGCTAGAGACAGCGCGGGACAGGGGTTCCACGAGCAGTACTTC.

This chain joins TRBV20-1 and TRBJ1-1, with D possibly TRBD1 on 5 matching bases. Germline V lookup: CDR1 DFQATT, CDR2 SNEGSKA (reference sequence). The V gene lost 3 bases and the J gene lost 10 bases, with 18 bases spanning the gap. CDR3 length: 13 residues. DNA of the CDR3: TGCAGTGCTAGGGAGGGGTCCATGGGAGGAGCTTTCTTT. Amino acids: CSAREGSMGGAFF.

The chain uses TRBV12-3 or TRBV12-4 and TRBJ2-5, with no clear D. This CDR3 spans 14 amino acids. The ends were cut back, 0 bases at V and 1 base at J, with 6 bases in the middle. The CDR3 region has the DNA TGTGCCAGCAGTTTAGCACATCTCCAAGAGACCCAGTACTTC. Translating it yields CASSLAHLQETQYF.

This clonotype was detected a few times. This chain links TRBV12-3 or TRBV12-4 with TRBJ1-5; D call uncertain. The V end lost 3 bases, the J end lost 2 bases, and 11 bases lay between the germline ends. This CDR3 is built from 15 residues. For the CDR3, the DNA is TGTGCCAGCAGTTTGGGTGGATGGGGCAATCAGCCCCAGCATTTT. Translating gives CASSLGGWGNQPQHF.

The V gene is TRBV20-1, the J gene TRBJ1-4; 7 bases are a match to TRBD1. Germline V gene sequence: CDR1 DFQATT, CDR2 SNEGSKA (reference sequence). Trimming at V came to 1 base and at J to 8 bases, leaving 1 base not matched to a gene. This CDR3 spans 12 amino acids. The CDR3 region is CSARGDREKLFF. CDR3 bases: TGCAGTGCTAGAGGGGACAGAGAAAAACTGTTTTTT.

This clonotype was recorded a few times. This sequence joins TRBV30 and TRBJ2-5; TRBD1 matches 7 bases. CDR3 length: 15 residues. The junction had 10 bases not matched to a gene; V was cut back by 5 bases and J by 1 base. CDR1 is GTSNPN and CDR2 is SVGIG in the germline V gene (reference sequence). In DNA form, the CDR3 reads TGTGCCTGGGGGGGATCCAGGACAGGCCAAGAGACCCAGTACTTC. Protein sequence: CAWGGSRTGQETQYF. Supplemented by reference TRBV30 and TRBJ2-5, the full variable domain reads SQTIHQWPATLVQPVGSPLSLECTVEGTSNPNLYWYRQAAGRGLQLLFYSVGIGQISSEVPQNLSASRPQDRQFILSSKKLLLSDSGFYLCAWGGSRTGQETQYFGPGTRLLVL.

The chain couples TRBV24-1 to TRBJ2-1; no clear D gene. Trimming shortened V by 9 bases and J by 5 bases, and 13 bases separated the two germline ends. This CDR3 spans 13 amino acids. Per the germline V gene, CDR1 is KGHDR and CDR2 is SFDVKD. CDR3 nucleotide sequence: TGTGCCACCGGGGTGCAAGGGAACAATGAGCAGTTCTTC. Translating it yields CATGVQGNNEQFF.

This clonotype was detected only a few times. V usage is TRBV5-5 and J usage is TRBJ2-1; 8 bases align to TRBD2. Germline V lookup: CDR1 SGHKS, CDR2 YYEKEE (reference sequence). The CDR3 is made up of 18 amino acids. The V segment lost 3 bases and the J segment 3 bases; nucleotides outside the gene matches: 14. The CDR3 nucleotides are TGTGCCAGCAGCTCCCCTCTACTGGAGCGGGGGTTCTACAATGAGCAGTTCTTC. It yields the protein CASSSPLLERGFYNEQFF. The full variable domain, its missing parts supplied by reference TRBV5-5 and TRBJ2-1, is DAGVTQSPTHLIKTRGQQVTLRCSPISGHKSVSWYQQVLGQGPQFIFQYYEKEERGRGNFPDRFSARQFPNYSSELNVNALLLGDSALYLCASSSPLLERGFYNEQFFGPGTRLTVL.

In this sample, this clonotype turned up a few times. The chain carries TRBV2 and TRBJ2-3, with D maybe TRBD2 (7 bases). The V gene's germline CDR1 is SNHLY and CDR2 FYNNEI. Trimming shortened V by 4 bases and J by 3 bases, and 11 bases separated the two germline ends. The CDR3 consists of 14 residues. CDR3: CASSGGGWTDTQYF. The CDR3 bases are TGTGCCAGCAGTGGGGGGGGCTGGACAGATACGCAGTATTTT.

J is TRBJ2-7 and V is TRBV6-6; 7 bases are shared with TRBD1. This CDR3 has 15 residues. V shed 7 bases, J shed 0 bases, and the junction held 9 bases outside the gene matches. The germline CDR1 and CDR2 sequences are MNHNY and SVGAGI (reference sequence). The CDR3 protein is CASNRDSQDSYEQYF. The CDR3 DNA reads TGTGCCAGCAACAGGGACAGCCAAGACTCCTACGAGCAGTACTTC.

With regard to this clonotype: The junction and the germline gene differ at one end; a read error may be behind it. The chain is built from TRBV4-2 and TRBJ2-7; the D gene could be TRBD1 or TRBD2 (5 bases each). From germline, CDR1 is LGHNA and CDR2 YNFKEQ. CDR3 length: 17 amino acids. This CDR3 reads CASSQDLRGERSYEQYF. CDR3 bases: TGTGCCAGCAGTCAAGATCTTAGAGGGGAACGCTCCTACGAGCAGTACTTC.

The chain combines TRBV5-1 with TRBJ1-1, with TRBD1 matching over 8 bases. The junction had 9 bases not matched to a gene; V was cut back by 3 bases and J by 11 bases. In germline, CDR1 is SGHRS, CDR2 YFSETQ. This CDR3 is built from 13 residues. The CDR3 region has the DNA TGCGCCAGCAGCTCGGAGGGGACAGGCATGGCTTTCTTT. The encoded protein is CASSSEGTGMAFF. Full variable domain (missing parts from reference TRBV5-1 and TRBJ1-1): KAGVTQTPRYLIKTRGQQVTLSCSPISGHRSVSWYQQTPGQGLQFLFEYFSETQRNKGNFPGRFSGRQFSNSRSEMNVSTLELGDSALYLCASSSEGTGMAFFGQGTRLTVV.

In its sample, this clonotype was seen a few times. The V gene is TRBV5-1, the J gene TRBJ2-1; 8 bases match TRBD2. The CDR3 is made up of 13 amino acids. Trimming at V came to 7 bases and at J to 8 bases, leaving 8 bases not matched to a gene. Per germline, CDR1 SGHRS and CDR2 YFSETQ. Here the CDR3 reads CASEGGGTDEQFF. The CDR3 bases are TGCGCCAGCGAAGGCGGGGGGACCGATGAGCAGTTCTTC.

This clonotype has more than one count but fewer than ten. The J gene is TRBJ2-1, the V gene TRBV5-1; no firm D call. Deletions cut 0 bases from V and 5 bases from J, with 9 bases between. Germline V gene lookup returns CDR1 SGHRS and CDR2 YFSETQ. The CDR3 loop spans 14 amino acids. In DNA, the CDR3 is TGCGCCAGCAGCTTGGAGGGCCCCCACAATGAGCAGTTCTTC. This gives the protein CASSLEGPHNEQFF.

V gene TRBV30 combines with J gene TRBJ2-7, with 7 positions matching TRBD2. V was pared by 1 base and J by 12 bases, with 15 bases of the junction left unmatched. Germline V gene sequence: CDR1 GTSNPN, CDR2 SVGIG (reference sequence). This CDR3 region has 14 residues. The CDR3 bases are TGTGCCTGGAGTGCCCGGGACTACCTCCCCAGACCGTACTTC. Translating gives CAWSARDYLPRPYF.

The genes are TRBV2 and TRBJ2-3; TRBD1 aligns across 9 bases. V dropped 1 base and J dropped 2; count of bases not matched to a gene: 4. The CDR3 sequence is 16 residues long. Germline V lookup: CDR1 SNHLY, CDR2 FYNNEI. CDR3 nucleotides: TGTGCCAGCAGTGAAGACAGGGGGCTGCTCACAGATACGCAGTATTTT. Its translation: CASSEDRGLLTDTQYF.

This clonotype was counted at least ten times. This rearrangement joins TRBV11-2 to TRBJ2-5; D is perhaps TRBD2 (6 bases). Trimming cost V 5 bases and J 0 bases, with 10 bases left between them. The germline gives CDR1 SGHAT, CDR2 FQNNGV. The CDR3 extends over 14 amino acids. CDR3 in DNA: TGTGCCAGCAGCATGGGACTGGACCAAGAGACCCAGTACTTC. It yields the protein CASSMGLDQETQYF.

The CDR3 protein is CASSLASSGWAYEQYF. As DNA, the CDR3 is TGCGCCAGCAGCTTGGCCTCATCCGGCTGGGCCTACGAGCAGTACTTC. This chain connects TRBV5-1 to TRBJ2-7; D unclear. The germline CDR1 and CDR2 sequences are SGHRS and YFSETQ. Trimming removed 0 bases from V and 2 bases from J, with 15 bases in between. The CDR3 totals 16 residues.

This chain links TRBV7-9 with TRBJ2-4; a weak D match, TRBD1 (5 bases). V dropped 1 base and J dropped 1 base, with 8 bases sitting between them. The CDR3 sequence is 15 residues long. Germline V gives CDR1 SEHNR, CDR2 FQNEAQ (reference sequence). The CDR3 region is CASSLEGVAKNIQYF. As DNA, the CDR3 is TGTGCCAGCAGCTTAGAAGGGGTGGCCAAAAACATTCAGTACTTC.

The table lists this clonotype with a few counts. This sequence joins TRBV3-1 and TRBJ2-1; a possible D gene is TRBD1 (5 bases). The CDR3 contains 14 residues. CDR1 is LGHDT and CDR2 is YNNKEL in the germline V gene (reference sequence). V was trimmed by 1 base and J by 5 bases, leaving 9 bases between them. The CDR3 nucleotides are TGTGCCAGCAGCCAAGTCGGCAGGGACAATGAGCAGTTCTTC. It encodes CASSQVGRDNEQFF.

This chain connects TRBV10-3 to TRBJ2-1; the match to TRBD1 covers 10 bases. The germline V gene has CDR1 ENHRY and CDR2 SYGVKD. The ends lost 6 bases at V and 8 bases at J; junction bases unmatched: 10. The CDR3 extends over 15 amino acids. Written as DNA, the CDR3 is TGTGCCATCAGCCCGCCGGGACAGGGGATCGATGAGCAGTTCTTC. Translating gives CAISPPGQGIDEQFF.

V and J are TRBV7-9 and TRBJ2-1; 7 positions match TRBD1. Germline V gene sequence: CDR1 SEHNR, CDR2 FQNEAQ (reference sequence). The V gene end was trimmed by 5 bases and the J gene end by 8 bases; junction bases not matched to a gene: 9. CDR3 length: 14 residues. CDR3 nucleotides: TGTGCCAGCAGCCACCGGGACAGAAGGGATGAGCAGTTCTTC. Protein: CASSHRDRRDEQFF.

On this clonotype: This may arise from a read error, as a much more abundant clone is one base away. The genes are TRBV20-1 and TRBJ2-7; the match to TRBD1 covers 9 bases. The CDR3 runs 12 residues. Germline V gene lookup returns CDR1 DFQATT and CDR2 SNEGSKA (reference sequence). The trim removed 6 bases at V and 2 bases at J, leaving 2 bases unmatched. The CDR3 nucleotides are TGCAGTGCCAGGACAGGGGCCTACGAGCAGTACTTC. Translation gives CSARTGAYEQYF.

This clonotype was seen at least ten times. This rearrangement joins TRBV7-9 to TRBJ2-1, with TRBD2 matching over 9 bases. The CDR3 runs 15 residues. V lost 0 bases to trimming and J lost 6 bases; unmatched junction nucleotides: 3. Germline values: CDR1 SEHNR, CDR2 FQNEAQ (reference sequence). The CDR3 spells CASSLASGRLNEQFF. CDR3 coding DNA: TGTGCCAGCAGCTTAGCTAGCGGGAGACTCAATGAGCAGTTCTTC.

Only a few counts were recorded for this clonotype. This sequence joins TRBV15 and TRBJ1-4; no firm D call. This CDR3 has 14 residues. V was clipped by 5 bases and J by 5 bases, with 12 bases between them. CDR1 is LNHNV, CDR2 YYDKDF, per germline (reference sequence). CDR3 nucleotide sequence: TGTGCCACCAGCCCCTGGGTCCAGAATGAAAAACTGTTTTTT. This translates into CATSPWVQNEKLFF. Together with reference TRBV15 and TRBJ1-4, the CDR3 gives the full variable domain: DAMVIQNPRYQVTQFGKPVTLSCSQTLNHNVMYWYQQKSSQAPKLLFHYYDKDFNNEADTPDNFQSRRPNTSFCFLDIRSPGLGDTAMYLCATSPWVQNEKLFFGSGTQLSVL.

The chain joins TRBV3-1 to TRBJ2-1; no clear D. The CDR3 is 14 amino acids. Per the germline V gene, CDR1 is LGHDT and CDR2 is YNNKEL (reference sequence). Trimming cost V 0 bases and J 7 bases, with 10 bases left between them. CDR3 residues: CASSQDRPKNEQFF. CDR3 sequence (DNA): TGTGCCAGCAGCCAAGATAGGCCGAAAAATGAGCAGTTCTTC.